The T cell receptor beta chain described here comes from a study of T cell repertoires in cytomegalovirus infection. About this clonotype: Its antigen remains unknown.

The J segment lost 4 bases and the V segment lost 4 bases, leaving 9 bases of the junction unmatched. Germline values: CDR1 SEHNR, CDR2 FQNEAQ (reference sequence). This CDR3 comprises 15 residues. Study findings and constraints: Accumulated public TCR beta family frequency recognized individuals carrying CMV together with the relevant HLA.

From the reads, TCRdb called clonotypes with MiXCR, one entry per CDR3 protein. The table shows around 710,000 distinct CDR3 sequences, with about 27% occurring only once. This sequence joins TRBV7-9 and TRBJ1-2, with 7 bases aligning to TRBD1. This TCR was sampled from a human donor in good health (CMV status not recorded). Some clones in this sample may be carry-over from other donors' samples. This material consisted of cultured CD8+ T cells from PBMCs, taken from culture after CMV antigen stimulation. CDR3 protein: CASSSDRAGIYGYTF. The CDR3 bases are TGTGCCAGCAGCTCCGACAGGGCAGGGATCTATGGCTACACCTTC.